This T cell receptor (beta chain) was captured in a study of response to subunit inactivated influenza vaccine. The CDR3 covers 15 residues. Germline CDR1 reads ENHRY; CDR2 reads SYGVKD. Trimming shortened V by 4 bases and J by 4 bases, and 16 bases separated the two germline ends. This clonotype was counted ten times or more. Its antigen is not identified. TCRdb called the RT-PCR reads again in MiXCR, with one record for every CDR3 protein. The data contain a few hundred thousand distinct CDR3 sequences, approximately 11% of them singletons. Findings and limits, study-wide: T cells newly recruited by each seasonal influenza vaccination are few, the authors suggested.

The J gene is TRBJ1-2, the V gene TRBV10-3; the D gene is possibly TRBD1 (6 bases). The sequencing used PBMCs from blood, collected more than 35 days after vaccination. The TCR comes from a man aged 45 to 65 who received an inactivated influenza vaccine. This CDR3 is CAISVRSGGTYGYTF. CDR3 DNA sequence: TGTGCCATCAGTGTTAGGTCCGGGGGCACCTATGGCTACACCTTC.